This T cell receptor beta chain was sequenced in a study of liver allograft versus peripheral blood T cells. Study details: Repertoires of T cell receptors in transplanted livers were compared with recipients' peripheral blood repertoires.

This CDR3 region has 16 residues. Germline trimming cut 5 bases from V and 3 bases from J; bases unmatched to any gene: 6. Germline lookup yields CDR1 MNHNY and CDR2 SVGAGI (reference sequence). TCRdb re-derived calls from the reads in MiXCR, one entry per CDR3 protein. The sample consists of fewer than 9,500 distinct CDR3 sequences, roughly a sixth of them appearing once. This clonotype is categorized as medium-sized (0.01 to 0.1%). The sequence was collected from a human patient who had a liver transplant. Some T cells could come from the graft donor. The rearrangement links TRBV6-6 to TRBJ2-6; TRBD1 matches 8 bases. CDR3 in DNA: TGTGCCAGCAGTCACCAGGGGGCCGGTGGGGCCAACGTCCTGACTTTC. Translating it yields CASSHQGAGGANVLTF.